This T cell receptor (beta chain) originates from a study of cytomegalovirus exposure and HLA in healthy donors. Points from the study as a whole: Reportedly, fewer N-insertions than the approximately 700-donor mean appeared in an Asian-associated ancestry cluster in a later analysis. Rarity marked most TCR sequences, yet some public TCRs occurred in many donors. As was reported, the classifier diagnosed cytomegalovirus status with high specificity and sensitivity.

This CDR3 is built from 17 residues. Germline-derived CDR1 and CDR2 are SQVTM and ANQGSEA. V shed 6 bases and J shed 2 bases, with 25 bases lying between them. The primer mix had 60 Vbeta and 13 Jbeta primers. In the authors' workflow: Unique TCR beta chains numbered around 75 million in a later analysis, with about 11 million shared. Assay used: immunoSEQ multiplex PCR; TCRdb lists only in-frame clones, some missing. V and J calls and clone size are given by that table; D and trimming were obtained from the DNA. This table holds 150,000 to 200,000 clones, roughly three quarters found once. A note on this clone: Antigen unknown.

Sequencing input: PBMCs. The chain has TRBV29-1 and TRBJ1-2; TRBD1 might be the D (5 bases). This TCR was recovered from a man aged 18 to 29 in good health and CMV-seropositive. CDR3 nucleotide sequence: TGCAGCGTGGGGGGAAAAGGTCGACTTATGGGAAACTATGGCTACACCTTC. The encoded protein is CSVGGKGRLMGNYGYTF.